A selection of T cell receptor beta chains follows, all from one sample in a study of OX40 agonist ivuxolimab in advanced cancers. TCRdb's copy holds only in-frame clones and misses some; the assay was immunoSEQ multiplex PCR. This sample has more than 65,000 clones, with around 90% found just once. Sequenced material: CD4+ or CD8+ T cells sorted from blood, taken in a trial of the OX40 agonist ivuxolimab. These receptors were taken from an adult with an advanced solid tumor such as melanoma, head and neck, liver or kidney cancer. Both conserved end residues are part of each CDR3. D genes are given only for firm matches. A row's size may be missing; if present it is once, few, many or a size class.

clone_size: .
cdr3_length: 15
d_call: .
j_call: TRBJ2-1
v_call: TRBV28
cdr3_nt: TGTGCCAGCAGTCCCACTTCTACTAGAAGCGGTGAGCAGTTCTTC
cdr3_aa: CASSPTSTRSGEQFF

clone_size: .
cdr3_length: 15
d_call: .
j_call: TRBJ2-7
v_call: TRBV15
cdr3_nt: TGTGCCACCAGCAGAGTTAAGGGGACCCACTACGAGCAGTACTTC
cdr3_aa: CATSRVKGTHYEQYF

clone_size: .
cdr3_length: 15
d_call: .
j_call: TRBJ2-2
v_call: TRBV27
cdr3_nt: TGTGCCAGCAGTTCAATTATCCGGGGGACCGGGGAGCTGTTTTTT
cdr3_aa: CASSSIIRGTGELFF

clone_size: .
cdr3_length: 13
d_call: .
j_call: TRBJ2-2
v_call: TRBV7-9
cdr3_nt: TGTGCCAGCACTTTTACCAACACCGGGGAGCTGTTTTTT
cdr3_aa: CASTFTNTGELFF

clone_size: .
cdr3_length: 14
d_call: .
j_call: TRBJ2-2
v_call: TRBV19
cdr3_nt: TGTGCCAGTAGAAGACAGAAGAACACCGGGGAGCTGTTTTTT
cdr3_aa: CASRRQKNTGELFF

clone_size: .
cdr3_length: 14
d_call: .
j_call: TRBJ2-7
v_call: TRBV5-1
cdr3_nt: TGCGCCAGCAGCTTCATCCGGCCCGAGTACGAGCAGTACTTC
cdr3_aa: CASSFIRPEYEQYF

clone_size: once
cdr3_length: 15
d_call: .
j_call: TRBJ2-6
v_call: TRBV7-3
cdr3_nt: TGTGCCAGCAGCTTACAGAGAGCTGGGGCCAACGTCCTGACTTTC
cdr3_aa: CASSLQRAGANVLTF

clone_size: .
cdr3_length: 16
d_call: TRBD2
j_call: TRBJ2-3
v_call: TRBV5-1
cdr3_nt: TGCGCCAGCAGCCTGGGACTAGCGGGAGTGTCAGATACGCAGTATTTT
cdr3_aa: CASSLGLAGVSDTQYF

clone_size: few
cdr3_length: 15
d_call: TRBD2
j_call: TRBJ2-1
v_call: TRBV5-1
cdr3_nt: TGCGCCAGCGCCCTACCGGGACTAGCGGTCGATGAGCAGTTCTTC
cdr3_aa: CASALPGLAVDEQFF

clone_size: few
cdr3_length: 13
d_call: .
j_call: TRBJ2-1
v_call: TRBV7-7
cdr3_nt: TGTGCTAGCAGCTTAGGACCCAACAATGAGCAGTTCTTC
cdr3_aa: CASSLGPNNEQFF

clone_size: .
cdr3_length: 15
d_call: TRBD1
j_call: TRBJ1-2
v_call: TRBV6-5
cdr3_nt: TGTGCCAGCAGTGGACCTCCGGGACAGTCCGATGGCTACACCTTC
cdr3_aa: CASSGPPGQSDGYTF

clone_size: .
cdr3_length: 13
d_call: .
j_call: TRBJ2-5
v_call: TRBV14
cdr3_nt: TGTGCCAGCAGTTTTTCTACGAAAGAGACCCAGTACTTC
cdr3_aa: CASSFSTKETQYF

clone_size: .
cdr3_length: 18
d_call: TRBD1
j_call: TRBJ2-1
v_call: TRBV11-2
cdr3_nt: TGTGCCAGCAGCTTTTCCAATCCCCCGGGACAGTCCTACAATGAGCAGTTCTTC
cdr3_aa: CASSFSNPPGQSYNEQFF

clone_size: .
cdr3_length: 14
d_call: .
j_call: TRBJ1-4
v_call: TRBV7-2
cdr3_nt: TGTGCCAGCAGCTTAGCCTCGACAAGCTCAAAACTGTTTTTT
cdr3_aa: CASSLASTSSKLFF

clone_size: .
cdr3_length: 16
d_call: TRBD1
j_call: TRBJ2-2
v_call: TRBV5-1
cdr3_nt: TGCGCCAGCAGCTTGGGGGGGACAGGGACCACCGGGGAGCTGTTTTTT
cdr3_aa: CASSLGGTGTTGELFF

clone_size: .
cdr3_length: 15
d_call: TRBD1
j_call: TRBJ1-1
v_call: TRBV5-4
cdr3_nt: TGTGCCAGCAGCCAACGGACAGGGATGAACACTGAAGCTTTCTTT
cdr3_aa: CASSQRTGMNTEAFF